This T cell receptor beta chain was identified in a study of blood T cell repertoires in COVID-19. Study as a whole: The analysed material was cDNA or gDNA that came from T cells, B-cell-depleted T cells, or PBMCs.

The CDR3 runs 14 residues. Germline V gene sequence: CDR1 SGHRS, CDR2 YFSETQ. Unmatched junction bases numbered 2, after V lost 4 bases and J lost 3 bases. Per the original methods: Estimates of nucleated cell counts were drawn from the amplification of reference gene primers. Only in-frame clones appear in the TCRdb table, and some are missing; sequencing was by immunoSEQ multiplex PCR. V and J calls and clone size are those listed in that table; D and trimming were worked out from the DNA. The sample records 100,000 to 150,000 clones, less than 90% being singletons. Sequencing input: peripheral blood. The chain employs TRBV5-1 and TRBJ2-2, with 8 bases lining up with TRBD1. This receptor was identified in a woman at least 80 years old with acute or convalescent COVID-19. The CDR3 reads CASSQGAYTGELFF. The CDR3 DNA follows: TGCGCCAGCAGCCAGGGGGCCTACACCGGGGAGCTGTTTTTT.